Below, 8 T cell receptor beta chains from the same sample are listed, as sequenced in a study of T cells in localized non-small cell lung cancer. The repertoire was sequenced with immunoSEQ multiplex PCR; TCRdb's copy has only in-frame clones and lacks some. In the table there are roughly 89,000 clones, about nine tenths of which are singletons. The sample consisted of PBMCs, taken before any cancer treatment. Receptor source: a woman aged 35-75 years with stage II squamous cell lung carcinoma.

The chain's CDR3 is CAIGTSGSYEQFF. For the CDR3, the DNA is TGTGCCATCGGGACTAGCGGGAGCTATGAGCAGTTCTTC. V and J are TRBV2 and TRBJ2-1; TRBD2 agrees at 14 bases. Germline assignment: CDR1 SNHLY and CDR2 FYNNEI. Trimming cost V 10 bases and J 8 bases; bases outside gene matches: 4. This CDR3 is built from 13 residues.

On this clone itself: Other DNA sequences in the sample encode the same CDR3. The chain has TRBV9 and TRBJ1-1, with no clear D. Germline loops: CDR1 SGDLS, CDR2 YYNGEE. V was clipped by 0 bases and J by 0 bases, with 9 bases between them. The CDR3 sequence is 15 residues long. The chain's CDR3 is CASSVGGSLNTEAFF. CDR3 DNA: TGTGCCAGCAGCGTAGGGGGATCTCTGAACACTGAAGCTTTCTTT.

For this clone: The sample carries other DNA sequences with the same CDR3. This chain uses TRBV15 with TRBJ1-1; no definite D call. The V gene lost 0 bases and the J gene lost 0 bases, with 8 bases spanning the gap. CDR1 and CDR2 from the germline V gene are LNHNV and YYDKDF (reference sequence). The CDR3 runs 15 residues. The CDR3 spells CATSRDRALNTEAFF. The CDR3 bases are TGTGCCACCAGCAGAGACCGGGCCCTGAACACTGAAGCTTTCTTT.

This clone was counted a single time. This sequence joins TRBV11-2 and TRBJ1-2; TRBD1 matches 11 bases. The V gene's germline CDR1 is SGHAT and CDR2 FQNNGV. The CDR3 loop spans 18 amino acids. The V and J ends lost 4 bases and 5 bases, in that order; junction bases with no gene match: 15. The CDR3 DNA sequence: TGTGCCAGCAGCTCAGGCGGGACAGGGGGAATTGTAGGTTATGGCTACACCTTC. Protein product: CASSSGGTGGIVGYGYTF.

This sequence joins TRBV7-9 and TRBJ1-2, with a weak D call TRBD1 (5 bases). The ends were cut back, 1 base at V and 7 bases at J, with 16 bases in the middle. Germline CDR1 and CDR2: SEHNR and FQNEAQ (reference sequence). There are 15 residues in the CDR3. CDR3 nucleotide sequence: TGTGCCAGCAGCTTAGGAGCCGGGCGCCAGGGTGGCTACACCTTC. This gives the protein CASSLGAGRQGGYTF.

This chain joins TRBV5-4 and TRBJ2-3; 10 nucleotides match TRBD2. Trimming removed 4 bases from V and 1 base from J; junction bases left unmatched: 12. Germline V gives CDR1 SGHNT, CDR2 YYREEE (reference sequence). There are 18 residues in the CDR3. The CDR3 loop is CASSEGIASGGRTDTQYF. The CDR3 region has the DNA TGTGCCAGCAGCGAGGGGATTGCTAGCGGGGGTCGCACAGATACGCAGTATTTT.

The genes are TRBV5-4 and TRBJ2-6; D gene ambiguous. Germline lookup yields CDR1 SGHNT and CDR2 YYREEE (reference sequence). CDR3 size: 18 residues. The V and J ends lost 0 bases and 0 bases respectively, with 13 bases between them. DNA for the CDR3: TGTGCCAGCAGCTTGGCGGGTTCGCGCCCCTCTGGGGCCAACGTCCTGACTTTC. This encodes CASSLAGSRPSGANVLTF.

V and J are TRBV12-5 and TRBJ2-1; D gene uncertain. The CDR3 consists of 14 residues. CDR1 and CDR2 from the germline V gene are LGHNT and FRNRAP. V lost 3 bases and J lost 2, with 8 bases in between. The CDR3 DNA is TGTGCTAGTGGTTTTGGGTACCCCTACAATGAGCAGTTCTTC. Protein product: CASGFGYPYNEQFF.